This paragraph reports one T cell receptor beta chain. This sample is drawn from a study of blood T cell repertoires in COVID-19. In the study overall: Specimens from acute and convalescent COVID-19 originated in the United States, Italy and Spain.

Clones were sequenced by immunoSEQ multiplex PCR, and TCRdb holds only the in-frame ones, with some missing. The sample contains some 80,000 clones, around 76% of which appear only once. Losses at the gene ends were 2 bases for V and 6 bases for J; bases not matched to a gene: 9. The CDR3 spans 15 residues. Germline lookup yields CDR1 MNHNS and CDR2 SASEGT. The sample comprised peripheral blood. This sequence joins TRBV6-1 and TRBJ1-2; 7 positions agree with TRBD1. This receptor was identified in a woman aged 80 or older with active or convalescent COVID-19. The CDR3 sequence is CASSESEEGANGYTF. The CDR3 coding sequence is TGTGCCAGCAGTGAATCAGAGGAGGGGGCCAATGGCTACACCTTC.